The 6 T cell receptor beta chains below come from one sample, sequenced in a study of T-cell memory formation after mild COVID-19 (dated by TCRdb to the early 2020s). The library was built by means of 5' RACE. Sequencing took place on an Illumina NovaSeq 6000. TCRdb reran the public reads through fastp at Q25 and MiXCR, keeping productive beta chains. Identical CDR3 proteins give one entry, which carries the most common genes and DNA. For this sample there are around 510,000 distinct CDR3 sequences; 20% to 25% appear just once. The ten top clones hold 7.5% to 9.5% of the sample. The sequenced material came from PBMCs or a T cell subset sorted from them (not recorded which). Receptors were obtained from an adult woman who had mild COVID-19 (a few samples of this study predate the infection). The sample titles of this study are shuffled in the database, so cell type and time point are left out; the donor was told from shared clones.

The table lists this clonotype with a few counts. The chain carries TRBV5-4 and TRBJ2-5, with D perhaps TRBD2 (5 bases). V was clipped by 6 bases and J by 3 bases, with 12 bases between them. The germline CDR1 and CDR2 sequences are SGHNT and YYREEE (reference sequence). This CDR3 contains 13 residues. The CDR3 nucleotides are TGTGCCAGCACCCATGGAGGAGAAGAGACCCAGTACTTC. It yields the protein CASTHGGEETQYF.

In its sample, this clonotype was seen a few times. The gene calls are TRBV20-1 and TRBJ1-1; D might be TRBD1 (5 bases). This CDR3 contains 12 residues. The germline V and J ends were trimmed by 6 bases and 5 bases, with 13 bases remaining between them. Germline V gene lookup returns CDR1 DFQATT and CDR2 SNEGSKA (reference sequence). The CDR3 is CSARGGETEAFF. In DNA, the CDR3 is TGCAGTGCGCGGGGAGGGGAAACTGAAGCTTTCTTT.

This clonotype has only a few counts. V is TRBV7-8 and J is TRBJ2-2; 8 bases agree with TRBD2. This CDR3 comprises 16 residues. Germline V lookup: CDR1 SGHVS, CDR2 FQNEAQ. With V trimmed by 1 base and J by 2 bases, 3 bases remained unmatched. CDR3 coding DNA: TGTGCCAGCAGCTTAGAAGCGGGGGCCAACACCGGGGAGCTGTTTTTT. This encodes CASSLEAGANTGELFF.

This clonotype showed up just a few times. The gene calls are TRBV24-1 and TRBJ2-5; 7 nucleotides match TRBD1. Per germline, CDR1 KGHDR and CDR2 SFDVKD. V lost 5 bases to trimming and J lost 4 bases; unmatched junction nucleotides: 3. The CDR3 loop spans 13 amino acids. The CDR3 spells CATSAPGGETQYF. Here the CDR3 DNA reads TGTGCCACCAGTGCCCCAGGGGGAGAGACCCAGTACTTC.

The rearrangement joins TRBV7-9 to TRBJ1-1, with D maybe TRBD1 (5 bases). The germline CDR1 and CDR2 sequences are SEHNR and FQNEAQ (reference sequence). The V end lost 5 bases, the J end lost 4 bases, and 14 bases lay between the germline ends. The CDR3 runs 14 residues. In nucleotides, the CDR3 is TGTGCCAGCAGCCGGACAAATAGGGGCACTGAAGCTTTCTTT. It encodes CASSRTNRGTEAFF.

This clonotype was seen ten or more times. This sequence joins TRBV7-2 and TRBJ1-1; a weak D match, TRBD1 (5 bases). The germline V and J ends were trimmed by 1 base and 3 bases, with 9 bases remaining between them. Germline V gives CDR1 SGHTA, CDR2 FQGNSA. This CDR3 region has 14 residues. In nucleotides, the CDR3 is TGTGCCAGCAGCTTAGGGGGCAGGGACACTGAAGCTTTCTTT. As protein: CASSLGGRDTEAFF.